The 4 T cell receptor beta chains below come from one sample, sequenced in a study of CD8 T cells in Susac syndrome. RNA was extracted with the RNeasy kit, and a quantity of roughly 0.45 to 1 ug was reverse transcribed using random hexamers. TCRdb re-called the immunoSEQ multiplex PCR reads with MiXCR, one entry per CDR3 protein. The sample carries 200,000 to 250,000 distinct CDR3 sequences, about 94% recorded once. The specimen sequenced was CD4+ T cells from PBMCs. The source of these receptors is a human donor with Susac syndrome.

The CDR3 DNA follows: TGTGCCAGTAGTCCCCAGGCGCGGGGTAATGGCTACACCTTC. It translates to CASSPQARGNGYTF. The rearrangement joins TRBV19 to TRBJ1-2; the D is unclear. Germline CDR1 is LNHDA and CDR2 is SQIVND (reference sequence). CDR3 length equals 14 residues. Trimming took off 5 bases at V and 6 bases at J, with 16 bases between the two ends.

The rearrangement uses TRBV20-1 and TRBJ1-1, with a tentative D call TRBD1 (5 bases). The CDR3 contains 14 residues. Germline V gene data show CDR1 as DFQATT and CDR2 as SNEGSKA (reference sequence). CDR3 sequence reads: CRGGGVSANTEAFF. Written as DNA, the CDR3 is TGCAGAGGCGGGGGGGTATCAGCGAACACTGAAGCTTTCTTT.

The chain couples TRBV9 to TRBJ1-2, with D maybe TRBD1 (5 bases). The CDR3 extends over 18 amino acids. Germline V gene data show CDR1 as SGDLS and CDR2 as YYNGEE. V lost 4 bases, J lost 0 bases, and 22 bases lay in between. The CDR3 nucleotides read TGTGCCAGCAGCCCCCGGGGCCCAGTGGCAGACTCTAACTATGGCTACACCTTC. Its protein product is CASSPRGPVADSNYGYTF.

V is TRBV29-1 and J is TRBJ1-1; D uncertain. The CDR3 covers 13 residues. The V gene lost 4 bases and the J gene lost 0 bases, with 9 bases spanning the gap. In germline, CDR1 is SQVTM, CDR2 ANQGSEA. The CDR3 is CSVVSGLNTEAFF. CDR3 coding DNA: TGCAGCGTTGTTTCGGGTCTGAACACTGAAGCTTTCTTT.